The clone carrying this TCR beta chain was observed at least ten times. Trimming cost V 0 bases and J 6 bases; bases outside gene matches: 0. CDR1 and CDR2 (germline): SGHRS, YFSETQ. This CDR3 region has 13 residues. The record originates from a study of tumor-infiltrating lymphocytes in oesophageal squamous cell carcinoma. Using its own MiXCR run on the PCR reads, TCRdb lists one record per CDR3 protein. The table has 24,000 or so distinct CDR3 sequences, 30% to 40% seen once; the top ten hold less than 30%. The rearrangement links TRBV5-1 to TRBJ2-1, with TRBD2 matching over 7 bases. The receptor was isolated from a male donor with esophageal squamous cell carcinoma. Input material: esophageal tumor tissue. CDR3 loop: CASSLGTSNEQFF. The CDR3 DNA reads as TGCGCCAGCAGCTTGGGGACTAGCAATGAGCAGTTCTTC.